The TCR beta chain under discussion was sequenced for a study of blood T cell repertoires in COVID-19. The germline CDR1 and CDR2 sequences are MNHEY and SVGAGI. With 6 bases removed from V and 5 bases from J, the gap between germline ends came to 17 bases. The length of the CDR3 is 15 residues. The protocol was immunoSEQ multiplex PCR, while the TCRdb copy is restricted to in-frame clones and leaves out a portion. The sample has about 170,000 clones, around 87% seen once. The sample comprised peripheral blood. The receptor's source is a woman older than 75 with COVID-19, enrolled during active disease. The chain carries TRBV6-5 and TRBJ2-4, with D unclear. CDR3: CASSLRLGIQNIQYF. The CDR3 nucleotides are TGTGCCAGCAGCCTACGCCTCGGTATCCAAAACATTCAGTACTTC.